The T cell receptor beta chain described here comes from a study of beta chain features in type 1 diabetes. At the level of the study: Examined across all samples were around 110,000,000 sorted cells. Study outcomes and limitations: HLA effects on TCRB rearrangement stayed unresolved here. The naive, central memory and Treg TCRB repertoires showed an apparent similarity that was greater among patients than among healthy donors. VDJ junctions in type 1 diabetes patients carried more deletions and fewer insertions. Type 1 diabetes patients had TCRB CDR3s that were shorter (moderately but significantly so) in all four CD4+ subsets.

This clone turned up a few times. Its target is unknown. Investigators reverse transcribed all isolated RNA, so they sequenced expressed TCRB transcripts. Sequencing was performed with immunoSEQ multiplex PCR; in TCRdb, only in-frame clones are kept and a portion is missing. The sample includes fewer than 450,000 clones, roughly 12% of them seen just once. This TCR derives from a woman aged 18-35 years with type 1 diabetes. Input material: naive CD4+ T cells from blood.

CDR3 DNA: TGTGCCAGCTCACCCCCGGGAGGGGCCCTCTACGAGCAGTACGTC. It translates to CASSPPGGALYEQYV. V gene TRBV18 combines with J gene TRBJ2-7; TRBD2 matches at 8 bases. The germline V gene encodes CDR1 KGHSH and CDR2 LQKENI. The V segment lost 3 bases and the J segment 3 bases; nucleotides outside the gene matches: 7. The CDR3 extends over 15 amino acids.